This T cell receptor (beta chain) was obtained from a study of blood T cells in healthy people across ages. The ends were cut back, 0 bases at V and 0 bases at J, with 14 bases in the middle. CDR3 length: 17 residues. Germline-derived CDR1 and CDR2 are SGHTA and FQGNSA. Next came a second PCR, run for about 7 to 12 cycles, which used a sample-barcoded 5' primer along with a J-beta primer mix. TCRdb ran MiXCR on the 5' RACE reads and lists one entry per CDR3 protein. The sample includes 1.4 million or so distinct CDR3 sequences, less than 45% seen only once; the top ten take about 3.8%. Sequencing used blood. The chain links TRBV7-2 to TRBJ1-2; a weak D match, TRBD1 (5 bases). This receptor was taken from a woman younger than 30 in good health. The CDR3 DNA reads as TGTGCCAGCAGCTTAGCGGACGTAGGGGCTTCTAACTATGGCTACACCTTC. It translates to CASSLADVGASNYGYTF.